One and the same sample provided the 3 T cell receptor beta chains below, sequenced in a study of blood T cells in healthy people across ages (dated by TCRdb to 2015 to 2017). Libraries came from 5' RACE. TCRdb shows the sequencer as Illumina HiSeq 2500. A second roughly 6 to 12 cycle PCR used a sample-barcoded 5' primer and a J-beta primer mix. TCRdb cleaned the public reads at Q25 with fastp, built clones with MiXCR and kept in-frame beta chains. Every distinct CDR3 protein forms one entry, paired with its most common genes and DNA. This sample is represented by some 640,000 distinct CDR3 sequences; over 45% of them were singletons. Clones ranked in the top ten supply about a third of the sample. The sample consisted of blood. These receptors were taken from an older woman in good health.

Concerning this clonotype itself: Germline and junction disagree at one end, which may indicate a read error. The V call is TRBV4-3, the J call TRBJ2-1; D gene unclear. Germline CDR1 reads LGHNA; CDR2 reads YSLEER. The CDR3 contains 15 residues. The chain's CDR3 is CASSQEHGRYNERFF. The CDR3 nucleotides are TGCGCCAGCAGCCAAGAACATGGGCGCTACAATGAGCGGTTCTTC.

V is TRBV5-1 and J is TRBJ2-1, with D perhaps TRBD2 (6 bases). There are 14 residues in the CDR3. Per the germline V gene, CDR1 is SGHRS and CDR2 is YFSETQ. V dropped 3 bases and J dropped 8 bases, with 15 bases sitting between them. CDR3 sequence (DNA): TGCGCCAGCAGCTCCGTCGGGACTGGCGATGAGCAGTTCTTC. Its translation is CASSSVGTGDEQFF.

Regarding this clonotype: A junction boundary mismatches the germline segment, possibly from a read error. This chain uses TRBV7-9 with TRBJ1-4; perhaps TRBD1 as D (6 bases). The germline V gene has CDR1 SEHNR and CDR2 FQNEAQ (reference sequence). This CDR3 contains 14 residues. The CDR3 protein is CPSRVQGLGEKLFF. The CDR3 DNA reads TGTCCCAGCAGAGTACAGGGTCTGGGAGAAAAACTGTTTTTT. The full variable domain, rest sourced from reference TRBV7-9 and TRBJ1-4, is DTGVSQNPRHKITKRGQNVTFRCDPISEHNRLYWYRQTLGQGPEFLTYFQNEAQLEKSRLLSDRFSAERPKGSFSTLEIQRTEQGDSAMYLCPSRVQGLGEKLFFGSGTQLSVL.